The following is a T cell receptor beta chain sequence with its context. The sample belongs to a study of control samples from healthy donors and cancer patients. Germline trimming cut 3 bases from V and 4 bases from J; bases unmatched to any gene: 3. The CDR3 is 13 amino acids. Germline-derived CDR1 and CDR2 are SGDLS and YYNGEE. Here immunoSEQ multiplex PCR was the method, and the copy in TCRdb shows in-frame clones only, minus some. The sample gives some 150,000 clones, 93% of which show up once; more than 2% is in the top ten. The sequence was obtained from a man in his fifties or sixties in good health. The V gene is TRBV9, the J gene TRBJ2-5; 7 nucleotides match TRBD1. The sequencing input was blood. The chain's CDR3 is CASSEGAGETQYF. The CDR3 coding sequence is TGTGCCAGCAGCGAGGGGGCTGGAGAGACCCAGTACTTC.